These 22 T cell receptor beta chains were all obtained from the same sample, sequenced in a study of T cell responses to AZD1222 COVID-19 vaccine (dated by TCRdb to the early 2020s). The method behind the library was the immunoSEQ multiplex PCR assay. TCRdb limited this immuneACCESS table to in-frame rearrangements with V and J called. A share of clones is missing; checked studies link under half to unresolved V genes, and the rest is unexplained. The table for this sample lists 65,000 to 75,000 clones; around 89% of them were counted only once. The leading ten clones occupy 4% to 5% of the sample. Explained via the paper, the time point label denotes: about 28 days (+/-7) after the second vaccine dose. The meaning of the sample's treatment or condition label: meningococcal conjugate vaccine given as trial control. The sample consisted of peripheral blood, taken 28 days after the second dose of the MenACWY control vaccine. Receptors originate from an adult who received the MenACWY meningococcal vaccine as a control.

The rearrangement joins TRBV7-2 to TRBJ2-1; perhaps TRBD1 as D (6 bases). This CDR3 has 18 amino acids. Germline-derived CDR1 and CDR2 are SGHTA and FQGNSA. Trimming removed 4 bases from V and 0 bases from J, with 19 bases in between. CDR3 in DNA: TGTGCCAGCAGCTCCAACGAGGGGGTTTGGGGCTCCTACAATGAGCAGTTCTTC. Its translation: CASSSNEGVWGSYNEQFF.

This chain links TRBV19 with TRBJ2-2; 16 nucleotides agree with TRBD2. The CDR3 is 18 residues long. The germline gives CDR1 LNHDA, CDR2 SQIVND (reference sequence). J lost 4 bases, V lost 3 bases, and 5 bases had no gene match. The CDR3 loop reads CASSIDGTSGRATGELFF. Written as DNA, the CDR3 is TGTGCCAGTAGTATTGATGGGACTAGCGGGAGGGCCACCGGGGAGCTGTTTTTT.

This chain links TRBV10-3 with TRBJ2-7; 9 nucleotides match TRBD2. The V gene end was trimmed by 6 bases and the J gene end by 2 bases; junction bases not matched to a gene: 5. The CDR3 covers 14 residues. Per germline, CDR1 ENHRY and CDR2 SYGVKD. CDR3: CAIRPSGETYEQYF. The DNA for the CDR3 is TGTGCCATCAGGCCTAGCGGGGAGACCTACGAGCAGTACTTC.

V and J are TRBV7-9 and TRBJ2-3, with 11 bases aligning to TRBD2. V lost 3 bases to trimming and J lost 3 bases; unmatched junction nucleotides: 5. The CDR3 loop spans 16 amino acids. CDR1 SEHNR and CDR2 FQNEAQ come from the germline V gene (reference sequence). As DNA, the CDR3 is TGTGCCAGCAGCTTCGGGACTAGCGGTCCGACAGATACGCAGTATTTT. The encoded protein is CASSFGTSGPTDTQYF. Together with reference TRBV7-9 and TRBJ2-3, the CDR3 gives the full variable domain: DTGVSQNPRHKITKRGQNVTFRCDPISEHNRLYWYRQTLGQGPEFLTYFQNEAQLEKSRLLSDRFSAERPKGSFSTLEIQRTEQGDSAMYLCASSFGTSGPTDTQYFGPGTRLTVL.

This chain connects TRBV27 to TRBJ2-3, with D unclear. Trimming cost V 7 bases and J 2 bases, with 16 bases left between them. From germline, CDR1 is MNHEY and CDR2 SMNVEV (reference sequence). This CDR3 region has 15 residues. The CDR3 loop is CASTPTRLSTDTQYF. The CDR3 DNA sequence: TGTGCCAGCACCCCGACACGCCTCTCCACAGATACGCAGTATTTT.

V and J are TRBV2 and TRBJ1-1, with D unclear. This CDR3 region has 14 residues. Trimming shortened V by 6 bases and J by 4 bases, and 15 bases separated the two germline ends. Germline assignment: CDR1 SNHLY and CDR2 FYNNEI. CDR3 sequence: CASRGVVRSTEAFF. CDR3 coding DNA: TGTGCCAGCAGGGGAGTGGTCCGGAGCACTGAAGCTTTCTTT.

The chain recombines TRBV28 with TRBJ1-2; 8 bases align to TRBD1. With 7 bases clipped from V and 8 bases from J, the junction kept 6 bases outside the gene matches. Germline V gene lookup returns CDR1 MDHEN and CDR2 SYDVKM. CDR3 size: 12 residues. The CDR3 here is CASTETGVGYTF. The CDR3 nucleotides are TGTGCCAGCACAGAGACAGGGGTCGGCTACACCTTC.

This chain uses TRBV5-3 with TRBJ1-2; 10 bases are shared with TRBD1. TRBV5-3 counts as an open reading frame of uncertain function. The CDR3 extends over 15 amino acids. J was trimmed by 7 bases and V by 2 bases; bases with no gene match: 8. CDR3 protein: CARSFSGTGEGGYTF. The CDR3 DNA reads TGTGCCAGAAGCTTTTCCGGGACAGGGGAGGGTGGCTACACCTTC.

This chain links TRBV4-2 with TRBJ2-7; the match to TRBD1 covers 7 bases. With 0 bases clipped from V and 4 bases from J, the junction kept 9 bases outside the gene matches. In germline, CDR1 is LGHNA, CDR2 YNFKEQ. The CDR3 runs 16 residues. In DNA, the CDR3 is TGTGCCAGCAGCCAAGACAGGCGGACAGGTGATTACGAGCAGTACTTC. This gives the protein CASSQDRRTGDYEQYF.

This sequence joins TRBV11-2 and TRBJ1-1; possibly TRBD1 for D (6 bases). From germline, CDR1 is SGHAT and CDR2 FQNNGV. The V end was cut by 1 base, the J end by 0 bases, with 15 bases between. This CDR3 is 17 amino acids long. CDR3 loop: CASSLARGGRMNTEAFF. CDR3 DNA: TGTGCCAGCAGCTTAGCAAGGGGGGGTCGGATGAACACTGAAGCTTTCTTT.

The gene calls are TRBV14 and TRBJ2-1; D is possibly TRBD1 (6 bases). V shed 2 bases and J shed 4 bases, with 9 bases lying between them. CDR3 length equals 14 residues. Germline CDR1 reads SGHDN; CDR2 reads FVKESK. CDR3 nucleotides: TGTGCCAGCAGCCAAACAGGGCTATACAATGAGCAGTTCTTC. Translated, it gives CASSQTGLYNEQFF.

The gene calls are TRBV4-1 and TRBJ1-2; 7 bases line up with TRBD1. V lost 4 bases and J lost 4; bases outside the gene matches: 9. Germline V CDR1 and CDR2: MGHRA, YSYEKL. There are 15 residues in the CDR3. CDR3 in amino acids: CASSPTGASIYGYTF. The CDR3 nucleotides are TGCGCCAGCAGCCCTACAGGGGCCTCGATCTATGGCTACACCTTC.

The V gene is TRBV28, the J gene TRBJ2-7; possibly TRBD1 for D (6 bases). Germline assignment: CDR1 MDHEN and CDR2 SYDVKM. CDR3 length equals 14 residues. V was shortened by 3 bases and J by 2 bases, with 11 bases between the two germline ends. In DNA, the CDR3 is TGTGCCAGCAGTTTCAGGGGCAGAGCCTACGAGCAGTACTTC. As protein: CASSFRGRAYEQYF.

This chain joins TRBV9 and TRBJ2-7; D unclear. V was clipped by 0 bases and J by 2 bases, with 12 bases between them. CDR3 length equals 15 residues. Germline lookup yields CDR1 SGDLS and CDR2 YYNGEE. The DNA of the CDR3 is TGTGCCAGCAGCGTAGCTTCAGGAGCCACCTACGAGCAGTACTTC. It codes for CASSVASGATYEQYF.

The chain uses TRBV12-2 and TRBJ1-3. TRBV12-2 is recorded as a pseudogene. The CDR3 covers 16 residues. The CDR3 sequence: CASRLGAGKTGNTIYF. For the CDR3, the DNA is TGTGCAAGTCGCTTAGGGGCGGGGAAAACTGGAAACACCATATATTTT.

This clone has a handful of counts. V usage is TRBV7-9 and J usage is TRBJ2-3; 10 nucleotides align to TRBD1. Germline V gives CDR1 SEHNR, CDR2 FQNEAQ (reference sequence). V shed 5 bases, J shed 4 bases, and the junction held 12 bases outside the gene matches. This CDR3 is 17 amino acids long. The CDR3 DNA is TGTGCCAGCAGCCACCTTGGACAGGGGGAGACCCCAGATACGCAGTATTTT. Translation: CASSHLGQGETPDTQYF.

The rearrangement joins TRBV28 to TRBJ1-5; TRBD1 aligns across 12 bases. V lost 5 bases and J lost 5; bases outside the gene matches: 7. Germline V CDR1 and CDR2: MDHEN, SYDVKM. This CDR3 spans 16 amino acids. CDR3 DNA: TGTGCCAGCAGTACCGGGACAGGGGGCGGCCATCAGCCCCAGCATTTT. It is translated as CASSTGTGGGHQPQHF.

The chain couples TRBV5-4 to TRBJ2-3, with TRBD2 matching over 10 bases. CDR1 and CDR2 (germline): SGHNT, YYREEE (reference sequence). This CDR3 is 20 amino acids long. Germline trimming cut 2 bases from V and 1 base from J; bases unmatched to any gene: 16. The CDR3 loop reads CASSFVSGGGIILGTDTQYF. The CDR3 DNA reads TGTGCCAGCAGCTTCGTGAGCGGGGGGGGCATTATCTTGGGCACAGATACGCAGTATTTT.

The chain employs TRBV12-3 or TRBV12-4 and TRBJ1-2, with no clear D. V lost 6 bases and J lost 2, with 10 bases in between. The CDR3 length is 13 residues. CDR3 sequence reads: CASSLGRNYGYTF. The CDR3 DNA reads TGTGCCAGCAGCCTAGGACGGAACTATGGCTACACCTTC.

In DNA, the CDR3 is TGTGCCAGCAGAGAGCGCACAGGGGAATCACCCCTCCACTTT. Residues: CASRERTGESPLHF. The chain uses TRBV6-5 and TRBJ1-6; 7 bases match TRBD1. The V gene end was trimmed by 6 bases and the J gene end by 10 bases; junction bases not matched to a gene: 9. Germline values: CDR1 MNHEY, CDR2 SVGAGI. The CDR3 consists of 14 residues.

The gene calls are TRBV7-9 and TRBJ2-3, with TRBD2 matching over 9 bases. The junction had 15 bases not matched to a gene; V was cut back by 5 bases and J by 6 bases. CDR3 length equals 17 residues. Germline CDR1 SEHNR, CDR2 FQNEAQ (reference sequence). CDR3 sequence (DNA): TGTGCCAGCAGCACCGGTAATAGCGGGGGCTATATGGATACGCAGTATTTT. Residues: CASSTGNSGGYMDTQYF.

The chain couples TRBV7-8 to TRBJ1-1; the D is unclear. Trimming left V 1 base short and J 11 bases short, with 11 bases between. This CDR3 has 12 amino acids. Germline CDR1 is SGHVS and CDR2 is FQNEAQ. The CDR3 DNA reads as TGTGCCAGCAGCTTAGGGGCGGTTGCGGCTTTCTTT. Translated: CASSLGAVAAFF.